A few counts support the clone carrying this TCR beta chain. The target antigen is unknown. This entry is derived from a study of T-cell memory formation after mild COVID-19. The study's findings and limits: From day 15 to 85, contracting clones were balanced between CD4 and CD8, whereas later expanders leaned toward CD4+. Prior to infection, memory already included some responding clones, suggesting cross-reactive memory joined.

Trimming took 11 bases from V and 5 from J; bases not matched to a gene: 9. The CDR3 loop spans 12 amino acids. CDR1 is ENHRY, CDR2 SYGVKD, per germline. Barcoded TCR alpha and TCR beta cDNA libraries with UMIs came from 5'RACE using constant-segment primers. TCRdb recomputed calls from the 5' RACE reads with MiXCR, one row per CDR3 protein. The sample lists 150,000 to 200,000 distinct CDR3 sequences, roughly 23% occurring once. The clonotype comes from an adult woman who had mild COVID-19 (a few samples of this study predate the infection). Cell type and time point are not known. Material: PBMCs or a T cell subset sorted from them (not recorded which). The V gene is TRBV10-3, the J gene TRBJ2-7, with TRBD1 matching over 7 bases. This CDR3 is CAGATGINEQYF. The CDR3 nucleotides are TGTGCCGGAGCGACAGGGATCAACGAGCAGTACTTC.